This T cell receptor beta chain was sequenced for a study of T cell clonality in common variable immunodeficiency. Study-wide findings and caveats: In common variable immunodeficiency, TCR beta chains reportedly carried fewer deletions and N-nucleotide insertions. Patient heterogeneity in the CVID cohort limited correlations between repertoire features and clinical complications.

Only in-frame clones appear in the TCRdb table, and some are missing; sequencing was by immunoSEQ multiplex PCR. This sample has roughly 58,000 clones, each found more than once. Germline V gene data show CDR1 as SGHTA and CDR2 as FQGNSA. V was clipped by 7 bases and J by 0 bases; unmatched bases: 2. The CDR3 is 13 residues long. Ten or more counts support this clone. Its specificity is not known. The DNA ends 3 residues before the CDR3 does, and the rest of the CDR3 is filled in from the germline J gene. The sample taken for sequencing was peripheral blood mononuclear cells. This receptor was identified in a person aged 18 to 75 in good health. The chain carries TRBV7-2 and TRBJ1-1; 7 nucleotides line up with TRBD1. The covered CDR3 bases are TGTGCCAGCACCCAGGGGGTGAACACTGAA. The encoded protein is CASTQGVNTE. The whole CDR3 sequence is CASTQGVNTEAFF.